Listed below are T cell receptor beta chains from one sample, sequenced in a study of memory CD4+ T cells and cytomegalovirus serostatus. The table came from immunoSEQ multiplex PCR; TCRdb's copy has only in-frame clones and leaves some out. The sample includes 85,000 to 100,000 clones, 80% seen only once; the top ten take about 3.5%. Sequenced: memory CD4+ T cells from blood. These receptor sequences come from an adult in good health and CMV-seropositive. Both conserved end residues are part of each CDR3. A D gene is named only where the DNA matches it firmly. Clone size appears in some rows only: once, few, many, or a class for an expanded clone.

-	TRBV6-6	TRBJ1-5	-	CASSWGSNQPQHF	TGTGCCAGCAGTTGGGGTAGCAATCAGCCCCAGCATTTT
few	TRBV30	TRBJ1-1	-	CAWRGGRFTEAFF	TGTGCCTGGAGGGGAGGACGGTTCACTGAAGCTTTCTTT
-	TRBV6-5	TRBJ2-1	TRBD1	CASSQPQGASNEQFF	TGTGCCAGCAGCCAACCACAGGGGGCTAGCAATGAGCAGTTCTTC
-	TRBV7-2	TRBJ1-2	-	CASSRPTDYGYTF	TGTGCCAGCAGCCGCCCGACGGACTATGGCTACACCTTC
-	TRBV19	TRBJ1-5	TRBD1	CASSPDRGRNQPQHF	TGTGCCAGTAGCCCGGACAGGGGGAGAAATCAGCCCCAGCATTTT
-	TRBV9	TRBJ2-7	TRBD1	CASSVTGTGNYEQYF	TGTGCCAGCAGCGTCACCGGGACAGGGAACTACGAGCAGTACTTC
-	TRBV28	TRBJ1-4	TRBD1	CASSGLTGAGANEKLFF	TGTGCCAGCAGTGGACTAACAGGGGCGGGTGCTAATGAAAAACTGTTTTTT
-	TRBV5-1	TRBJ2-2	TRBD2	CASSPGGGTGELFF	TGCGCCAGCAGCCCGGGAGGGGGCACCGGGGAGCTGTTTTTT
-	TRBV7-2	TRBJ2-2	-	CASSLNGMKAANTGELFF	TGTGCCAGCAGCCTAAACGGGATGAAAGCCGCGAACACCGGGGAGCTGTTTTTT
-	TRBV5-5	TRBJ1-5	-	CASSLLGSYSNQPQHF	TGTGCCAGCAGCTTGTTGGGGAGCTATAGCAATCAGCCCCAGCATTTT
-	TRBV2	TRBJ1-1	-	CASTFRQMNTEAFF	TGTGCCAGCACCTTCAGGCAGATGAACACTGAAGCTTTCTTT
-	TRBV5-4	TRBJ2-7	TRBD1	CASSFDRAYEQYF	TGTGCCAGCAGCTTCGACAGGGCCTACGAGCAGTACTTC
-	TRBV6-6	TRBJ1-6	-	CASAPGGSPLHF	TGTGCCAGCGCCCCGGGAGGTTCACCCCTCCACTTT
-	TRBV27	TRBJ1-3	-	CASSSRSSGNTIYF	TGTGCCAGCAGTTCACGGAGCTCTGGAAACACCATATATTTT
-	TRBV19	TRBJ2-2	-	CASRPSTGELFF	TGTGCCAGTAGGCCCAGCACCGGGGAGCTGTTTTTT
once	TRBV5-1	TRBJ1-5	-	CASSLEGGYSNQPQHF	TGCGCCAGCAGCTTGGAGGGGGGCTATAGCAATCAGCCCCAGCATTTT
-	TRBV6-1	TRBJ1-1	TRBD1	CASSAAGTVNTEAFF	TGTGCCAGCAGTGCTGCCGGGACAGTGAACACTGAAGCTTTCTTT
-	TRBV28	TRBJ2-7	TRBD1	CASIPGTGGSYEQYF	TGTGCCAGCATTCCCGGGACAGGGGGCTCCTACGAGCAGTACTTC
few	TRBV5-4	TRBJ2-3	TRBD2	CAFPGGESGGSTDTQYF	TGTGCCTTTCCCGGGGGTGAGAGCGGGGGAAGCACAGATACGCAGTATTTT
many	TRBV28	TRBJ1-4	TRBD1	CASSTGTVREKLFF	TGTGCCAGCAGTACGGGGACAGTACGAGAAAAACTGTTTTTT
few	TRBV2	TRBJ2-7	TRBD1	CASRLDRDREEMEQYF	TGTGCCAGCAGACTGGACCGGGACAGGGAGGAGATGGAGCAGTACTTC
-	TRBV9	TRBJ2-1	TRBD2	CASSVSASGTWGNEQFF	TGTGCCAGCAGCGTATCGGCTAGCGGCACCTGGGGCAATGAGCAGTTCTTC
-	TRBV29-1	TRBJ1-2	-	CSDSAGDGYGYTF	TGCAGCGACAGTGCAGGGGACGGCTATGGCTACACCTTC
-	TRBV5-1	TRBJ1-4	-	CASSSGSGVWEKLFF	TGCGCCAGCAGCTCTGGGAGTGGGGTATGGGAAAAACTGTTTTTT
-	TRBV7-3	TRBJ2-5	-	CASSRGLGETQYF	TGTGCCAGCAGCAGGGGTCTAGGAGAGACCCAGTACTTC
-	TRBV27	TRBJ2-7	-	CASKGRKSSYEQYF	TGTGCCAGCAAGGGCAGAAAAAGCTCCTACGAGCAGTACTTC
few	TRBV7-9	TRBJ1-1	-	CASSFWTAPNTEAFF	TGTGCCAGCAGCTTTTGGACAGCCCCGAACACTGAAGCTTTCTTT
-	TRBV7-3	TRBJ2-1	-	CASSPANQGNEQFF	TGTGCCAGCAGCCCCGCCAACCAGGGCAATGAGCAGTTCTTC
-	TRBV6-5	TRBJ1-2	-	CASRGQGNGYTF	TGTGCCAGCAGGGGGCAGGGTAATGGCTACACCTTC
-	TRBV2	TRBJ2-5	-	CASSGRGQETQYF	TGTGCCAGCAGTGGAAGGGGACAAGAGACCCAGTACTTC
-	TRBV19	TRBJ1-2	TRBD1	CASSIQGVKYGYTF	TGTGCCAGTAGTATTCAGGGGGTAAAGTATGGCTACACCTTC
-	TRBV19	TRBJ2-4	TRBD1	CASSIGWVRDRGNIQYF	TGTGCCAGTAGTATTGGTTGGGTCCGAGACAGGGGGAACATTCAGTACTTC
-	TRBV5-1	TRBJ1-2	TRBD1	CASSTLPGQGGGYTF	TGCGCCAGCAGTACATTACCGGGACAGGGTGGCGGCTACACCTTC
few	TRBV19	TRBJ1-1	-	CASSMEDDGTEAFF	TGTGCCAGTAGTATGGAGGATGACGGCACTGAAGCTTTCTTT
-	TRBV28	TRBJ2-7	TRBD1	CASSLIGDRGYEQYF	TGTGCCAGCAGTTTGATTGGGGACAGGGGATACGAGCAGTACTTC
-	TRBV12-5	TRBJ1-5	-	CASGLEKGRGNQPQHF	TGTGCTAGTGGTTTGGAGAAGGGAAGGGGCAATCAGCCCCAGCATTTT
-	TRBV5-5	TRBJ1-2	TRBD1	CASSFLARQGSGYTF	TGTGCCAGCAGCTTTCTTGCCCGACAGGGGTCGGGCTACACCTTC
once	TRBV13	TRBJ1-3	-	CASSPTWGNTIYF	TGTGCCAGCAGCCCCACCTGGGGAAACACCATATATTTT
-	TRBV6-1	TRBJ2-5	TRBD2	CASAELAGETQYF	TGTGCCAGCGCTGAATTAGCGGGGGAGACCCAGTACTTC
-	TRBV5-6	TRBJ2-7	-	CASSFEGAYEQYF	TGTGCCAGCAGCTTTGAGGGCGCCTACGAGCAGTACTTC
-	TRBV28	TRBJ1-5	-	CASSLGSQPQHF	TGTGCCAGCAGTTTAGGATCTCAGCCCCAGCATTTT
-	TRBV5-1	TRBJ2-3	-	CASSLAGTGADTQYF	TGCGCCAGCAGCTTGGCCGGGACTGGGGCAGATACGCAGTATTTT
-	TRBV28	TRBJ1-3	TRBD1	CASTQGQGRNTIYF	TGTGCCAGCACCCAAGGACAGGGGAGAAACACCATATATTTT
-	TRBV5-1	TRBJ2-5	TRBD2	CASARQGGQETQYF	TGCGCCAGCGCCCGGCAGGGAGGGCAAGAGACCCAGTACTTC
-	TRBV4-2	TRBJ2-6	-	CASSQDKFNWANVLTF	TGTGCCAGCAGCCAAGATAAATTTAACTGGGCCAACGTCCTGACTTTC
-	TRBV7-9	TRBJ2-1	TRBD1	CASSTGQGGVNEQFF	TGTGCCAGCAGCACGGGACAGGGGGGAGTCAATGAGCAGTTCTTC
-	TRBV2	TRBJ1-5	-	CASSGQVDQPQHF	TGTGCCAGCAGTGGACAGGTTGATCAGCCCCAGCATTTT
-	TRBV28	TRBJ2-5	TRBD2	CASSSGGGGGETQYF	TGTGCCAGCAGTTCCGGGGGGGGCGGCGGGGAGACCCAGTACTTC
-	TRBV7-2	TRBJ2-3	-	CASSSAPVGGTDTQYF	TGTGCCAGCAGCTCGGCCCCAGTCGGGGGCACAGATACGCAGTATTTT
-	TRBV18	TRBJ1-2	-	CASSPDIQALSGYTF	TGTGCCAGCTCACCTGACATCCAGGCTTTATCCGGCTACACCTTC
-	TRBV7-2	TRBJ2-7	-	CASSLGAYEQYF	TGTGCCAGCAGCTTAGGGGCTTACGAGCAGTACTTC
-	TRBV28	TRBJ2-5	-	CASSPRTEQYQETQYF	TGTGCCAGCAGCCCACGGACAGAACAATACCAAGAGACCCAGTACTTC
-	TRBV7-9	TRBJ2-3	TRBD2	CASSLGRGRHSDTQYF	TGTGCCAGCAGCTTAGGACGCGGGAGGCACTCGGATACGCAGTATTTT
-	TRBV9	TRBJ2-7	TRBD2	CASSSTSDGLEQYF	TGTGCCAGCAGCTCGACTAGCGACGGGTTGGAGCAGTACTTC
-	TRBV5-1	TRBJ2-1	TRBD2	CASSPRLAGDEQFF	TGCGCCAGCAGCCCCAGACTAGCGGGAGATGAGCAGTTCTTC